A single T cell receptor (beta chain) is shown here with its context. Other DNA sequences in this sample translate to the same CDR3. Trimming stripped 2 bases from V and 6 bases from J, with 10 bases between. CDR3 size: 13 residues. Germline loops: CDR1 MDHEN, CDR2 SYDVKM. As processed by the authors: Counts of nucleated cells, estimated from reference gene primer amplification, were obtained. Some clones are missing from TCRdb's copy, which holds only in-frame ones; the method was immunoSEQ multiplex PCR. V and J calls and clone size are those listed in that table; D and trimming were worked out from the DNA. The repertoire has 200,000 to 250,000 clones, under 90% of them found once; the top ten carry around 18%. These data originate in a study of blood T cell repertoires in COVID-19. Study overall: Samples of COVID-19 (acute and convalescent) were obtained from the United States, Italy and Spain. In each case, the material was cDNA or gDNA derived from T cells, B-cell-depleted T cells, or PBMCs.

The clonotype originates from a woman aged 80 or older with active or convalescent COVID-19. This chain joins TRBV28 and TRBJ1-1, with D possibly TRBD1 on 6 matching bases. The specimen was peripheral blood. The CDR3 sequence: CASSLPGVAEAFF. In DNA, the CDR3 is TGTGCCAGCAGTTTACCAGGGGTGGCTGAAGCTTTCTTT.